The rows below give T cell receptor beta chains drawn from one sample of a study of tumor and adjacent non-tumor tissue in lung cancer. Each CDR3 protein gets one entry after TCRdb re-called the multiplex PCR reads with MiXCR. This repertoire shows some 93,000 distinct CDR3 sequences, about 70% found once; its top ten account for approximately 20%. The sequenced material came from lung tumor tissue. These receptors were taken from a man aged 55 to 70 with non-small cell lung cancer. Each CDR3 is given with its conserved first and last residue. The D gene is left open where the match is weak. Size values are once, few and many counts, or a class for expanded clones, and some rows have none.

j_call | d_call | clone_size | v_call | cdr3_aa | cdr3_nt
TRBJ1-6 | TRBD1 | - | TRBV6-1 | CAISEDGTGSAPLHF | TGTGCCATCAGTGAAGATGGGACAGGCAGCGCGCCCCTCCACTTT
TRBJ2-3 | TRBD2 | - | TRBV6-6 | CTSIGSSGMARTDTQYF | TGTACCAGCATTGGGAGTAGCGGGATGGCTCGCACAGATACGCAGTATTTT
TRBJ1-5 | TRBD1 | - | TRBV29-1 | CSVRQGGQGVNQPQHF | TGCAGCGTCCGGCAGGGGGGCCAGGGAGTCAATCAGCCCCAACATTTT
TRBJ2-1 | TRBD2 | many | TRBV20-1 | CSAWTSGGFYNEQFF | TGCAGTGCTTGGACTAGCGGGGGGTTTTACAATGAGCAGTTCTTC
TRBJ2-6 | - | - | TRBV11-3 | CAISLGVGSGANVLTF | -
TRBJ2-6 | - | - | TRBV11-2 | CASSLVSEANVLTF | TGTGCCAGTAGCTTAGTTTCTGAGGCCAACGTCCTGACTTTC
TRBJ2-5 | - | many | TRBV10-2 | CASKEGRRETQYF | TGCGCCAGCAAAGAGGGTCGGCGAGAGACCCAGTACTTC
TRBJ2-2 | TRBD1 | medium-sized | TRBV29-1 | CSARGGTGSNTGELFF | TGCAGCGCTAGGGGGGGGACAGGGTCGAACACCGGGGAGCTGTTTTTT
TRBJ2-1 | TRBD2 | - | TRBV20-1 | CSTQAGTLWDEQFF | TGCAGTACCCAAGCGGGGACGCTATGGGATGAGCAGTTCTTC
TRBJ2-7 | - | many | TRBV20-1 | CSARDLGQTRGEQYF | TGCAGTGCTAGAGATCTCGGTCAAACGAGGGGCGAGCAGTACTTC
TRBJ2-1 | TRBD1 | many | TRBV29-1 | CSVEGGTGGSDNEQFF | TGCAGCGTTGAAGGGGGAACAGGGGGTTCGGACAATGAGCAGTTCTTC
TRBJ2-1 | - | once | TRBV14 | CASSSNLSNEQFF | TGTGCCAGCAGCTCTAACTTAAGCAATGAGCAGTTCTTT
TRBJ2-1 | TRBD2 | few | TRBV11-1 | CASSVGLAGAYEQFF | TGTGCCAGCAGCGTGGGACTAGCGGGAGCTTATGAGCAGTTCTTC
TRBJ2-1 | TRBD1 | - | TRBV19 | CASSPRGQGSKQFF | TGTGCCAGTAGTCCCCGAGGACAGGGGAGTAAGCAGTTTTTC
TRBJ2-2 | - | - | TRBV11-2 | CAINLVVVTGELFF | TGTGCCATCAACTTAGTGGTGGTAACCGGGGAGCTGTTTTTT
TRBJ2-1 | - | - | TRBV9 | CASSVSRNVDEQFF | TGTGCCAGCAGCGTCAGCAGGAATGTCGATGAGCAGTTCTTC
TRBJ2-3 | - | medium-sized | TRBV29-1 | CSVTLDTDTQYF | TGCAGCGTTACCCTGGACACAGATACGCAGTATTTT
TRBJ2-7 | TRBD1 | - | TRBV7-9 | CAASQGGTDRLPFYEQYF | TGTGCCGCCAGCCAAGGCGGCACGGACAGGCTACCGTTTTACGAGCAGTACTTC
TRBJ2-1 | - | many | TRBV20-1 | CSAAASYNEQFF | TGCAGTGCCGCGGCATCTTACAATGAGCAGTTCTTC
TRBJ2-5 | - | many | TRBV30 | CAGGTLQETQYF | TGTGCCGGAGGGACACTACAAGAGACCCAGTACTTC
TRBJ2-3 | TRBD1 | - | TRBV29-1 | CSVQGAEDTQYF | TGCAGCGTACAGGGGGCAGAAGATACGCAGTATTTT
TRBJ1-5 | TRBD1 | - | TRBV29-1 | CSGGRQGAYQPQHF | TGCAGTGGGGGGAGACAGGGGGCATATCAGCCCCAGCATTTT
TRBJ2-3 | - | - | TRBV11-2 | CASTETGTDMQYF | TGTGCCAGCACTGAGACGGGCACGGATATGCAGTATTTT
TRBJ2-5 | TRBD2 | - | TRBV2 | CASTVTGGPETQYF | TGTGCCAGCACCGTAACGGGGGGGCCAGAGACCCAGTACTTC
TRBJ1-2 | - | - | TRBV4-2 | CANSLNRDNYGYIF | TGTGCCAACAGCCTGAACCGGGACAACTATGGTTACATCTTC
TRBJ1-5 | TRBD1 | - | TRBV10-3 | CATTDRESQPQHF | TGTGCCACCACAGACAGGGAGAGTCAGCCCCAGCATTTT
TRBJ2-6 | - | - | TRBV18 | CASSPVSLTCGANVLTF | TGTGCCAGCTCACCAGTCAGCTTAACTTGTGGGGCCAACGTCCTGACTTTC
TRBJ2-3 | - | - | TRBV2 | CASSEGSAAVQPQYF | TGTGCCAGCAGCGAGGGTTCTGCCGCAGTTCAGCCCCAGTATTTT
TRBJ1-5 | - | many | TRBV4-2 | CASSQGGGSQPQHF | TGTGCCAGCAGCCAAGGGGGAGGGAGTCAGCCCCAGCATTTT
TRBJ2-3 | TRBD2 | once | TRBV11-2 | CDSSRSGRAFEDMQYF | TGTGACAGCAGCCGTAGCGGGAGAGCCTTTGAAGATATGCAGTATTTT
TRBJ2-5 | - | - | TRBV28 | CASSLRRHLQETQYF | TGTGCCAGCAGTTTACGCCGGCACTTGCAAGAGACCCAGTACTTC
TRBJ1-1 | - | - | TRBV6-6 | CAAYPDSMNTEAFF | TGTGCCGCCTACCCGGACAGTATGAACACTGAAGCTTTCTTC
TRBJ2-7 | - | - | TRBV10-3 | CAISDSDFKQYF | TGTGCCATCAGTGACTCCGACTTCAAGCAGTACTTT
TRBJ2-7 | - | - | TRBV20-1 | CSVRSARWEQYF | TGCAGTGTTCGTAGCGCCCGCTGGGAGCAGTACTTC
TRBJ2-1 | TRBD2 | - | TRBV6-2/TRBV6-3 | CGSIGLAVFQSSYEQFF | TGTGGCAGCATCGGGCTAGCGGTCTTCCAATCCTCCTACGAGCAGTTCTTC
TRBJ1-1 | TRBD1 | once | TRBV12-3/TRBV12-4 | CASSFLGGMRNTEAFF | TGTGCCAGCAGTTTTTTAGGGGGCATGAGGAACACTGAAGCTTTCTTT
TRBJ2-7 | - | - | TRBV11-2 | CACRRRGTYEQYF | TGTGCCTGCAGAAGGAGAGGGACCTACGAGCAGTACTTC
TRBJ2-1 | - | many | TRBV6-2/TRBV6-3 | CASSGSGSYNEQFF | TGTGCCAGCAGTGGGTCGGGCAGCTACAATGAGCAGTTCTTC
TRBJ1-2 | - | few | TRBV7-8 | CASNLGAGYGCTF | TGTGCCAGCAACTTAGGGGCGGGCTATGGCTGCACCTTC
TRBJ2-1 | - | many | TRBV20-1 | CSASGTPTDSYNEQFF | TGCAGTGCTAGTGGGACCCCGACGGACTCCTACAATGAGCAGTTCTTC
TRBJ2-7 | - | - | TRBV11-2 | CASSTRVRGLGDGEQYF | TGTGCCAGCAGCACCCGGGTCCGGGGGCTGGGAGATGGCGAGCAGTACTTC
TRBJ2-5 | TRBD2 | - | TRBV6-1 | CDSSERWGRGETQYF | TGTGACAGCAGTGAACGTTGGGGGAGGGGAGAGACCCAGTACTTC
TRBJ1-5 | - | many | TRBV6-5 | CASSYSGRGHSNQPQHF | TGTGCCAGCAGTTACTCGGGCCGGGGCCATAGCAATCAGCCCCAGCATTTT
TRBJ2-5 | TRBD1 | many | TRBV12-3/TRBV12-4 | CASSLGWRQGKTQYF | TGTGCCAGCAGTTTGGGATGGAGACAGGGAAAGACCCAGTACTTC
TRBJ2-1 | - | - | TRBV12-3/TRBV12-4 | CASKPGPAGLNEQIF | TGTGCCAGCAAACCGGGACCAGCGGGCCTCAATGAGCAGATCTTC
TRBJ2-5 | - | - | TRBV10-3 | CAARAGRGKETQYF | TGTGCCGCCAGAGCCGGGAGAGGAAAAGAGACCCAGTACTTC
TRBJ2-7 | - | - | TRBV24-1 | CATSESQGFRALEQYF | TGTGCCACCAGTGAATCGCAGGGATTTCGGGCCCTCGAGCAGTACTTC
TRBJ1-6 | TRBD1 | many | TRBV5-1 | CASSLGQGEDNSPLHF | TGCGCCAGCAGCCTAGGACAGGGCGAGGATAATTCACCCCTCCACTTT
TRBJ1-6 | TRBD1 | once | TRBV5-4 | CASNLDRPYSPLHF | TGTGCCAGCAACTTGGACAGGCCCTATTCACCCCTCCACTTT
TRBJ1-5 | - | many | TRBV10-2 | CASSETGGVGNQPQHF | TGCGCCAGCAGTGAGACAGGTGGGGTTGGCAATCAGCCCCAGCATTTT
TRBJ2-6 | - | many | TRBV5-4 | CASSWNSISGANVLTF | TGTGCCAGCAGCTGGAATAGCATCTCTGGGGCCAACGTCCTGACTTTC
TRBJ1-1 | - | - | TRBV5-5 | CASRIQGNAEALF | TGTGCCAGCAGGATACAGGGAAACGCTGAAGCTCTCTTT
TRBJ1-6 | TRBD1 | - | TRBV6-5 | CASRRTGTVENSPLHF | TGTGCCAGCAGAAGGACAGGTACGGTAGAGAATTCACCCCTCCACTTT